The rows below give T cell receptor beta chains drawn from one sample of a study of blood T cell repertoires in COVID-19. Generated by immunoSEQ multiplex PCR, the TCRdb table keeps only in-frame clones and is missing some. The sample holds about 120,000 clones, 90% seen once. Sequenced material: peripheral blood. The receptors were gathered from a human donor with active COVID-19. The donor label of this sample is uncertain. CDR3s include the opening cysteine and the closing phenylalanine or tryptophan. The order of the fields is D gene, CDR3 length, J gene, clone size, V gene, CDR3 protein, CDR3 DNA. A D gene is named only where the DNA matches it firmly. A clone size is listed for some rows: how often the clone was seen (once, few, many), or a class if it is expanded.

D gene: TRBD1; CDR3 length: 16; J gene: TRBJ1-3; clone size: .; V gene: TRBV7-2; CDR3 protein: CASSAGQGYTGNTIYF; CDR3 DNA: TGTGCCAGCAGCGCGGGACAGGGGTATACTGGAAACACCATATATTTT
D gene: .; CDR3 length: 16; J gene: TRBJ1-1; clone size: .; V gene: TRBV10-2; CDR3 protein: CASSETLWAQNTEAFF; CDR3 DNA: TGCGCCAGCAGTGAGACCTTGTGGGCCCAGAACACTGAAGCTTTCTTT
D gene: TRBD1; CDR3 length: 16; J gene: TRBJ1-4; clone size: .; V gene: TRBV6-1; CDR3 protein: CASSASGTALNEKLFF; CDR3 DNA: TGTGCCAGCAGTGCCTCCGGGACAGCTCTTAATGAAAAACTGTTTTTT
D gene: .; CDR3 length: 10; J gene: TRBJ2-7; clone size: few; V gene: TRBV10-1; CDR3 protein: CASRHHEQYF; CDR3 DNA: TGCGCCAGCAGACACCACGAGCAGTACTTC
D gene: .; CDR3 length: 13; J gene: TRBJ1-1; clone size: .; V gene: TRBV12-3/TRBV12-4; CDR3 protein: CASSLRVSTEAFF; CDR3 DNA: TGTGCCAGCAGTTTGCGGGTGTCCACTGAAGCTTTCTTT
D gene: .; CDR3 length: 14; J gene: TRBJ1-1; clone size: .; V gene: TRBV7-2; CDR3 protein: CASSSRSGNTEAFF; CDR3 DNA: TGTGCCAGCAGTTCCCGGTCTGGGAACACTGAAGCTTTCTTT
D gene: TRBD1; CDR3 length: 15; J gene: TRBJ1-4; clone size: .; V gene: TRBV5-5; CDR3 protein: CASSLEDRGDEKLFF; CDR3 DNA: TGTGCCAGCAGCTTGGAGGACAGGGGGGACGAAAAACTGTTTTTT
D gene: .; CDR3 length: 15; J gene: TRBJ1-6; clone size: few; V gene: TRBV6-1; CDR3 protein: CASSDRSSYNSPLHF; CDR3 DNA: TGTGCCAGCAGTGACAGAAGCTCCTATAATTCACCCCTCCACTTT
D gene: TRBD1; CDR3 length: 14; J gene: TRBJ2-1; clone size: .; V gene: TRBV24-1; CDR3 protein: CATSARTGRDEQFF; CDR3 DNA: TGTGCCACCAGTGCTAGGACAGGGCGGGATGAGCAGTTCTTC
D gene: TRBD1; CDR3 length: 16; J gene: TRBJ2-5; clone size: .; V gene: TRBV4-1; CDR3 protein: CASSQGKGQGKETQYF; CDR3 DNA: TGCGCCAGCAGCCAAGGGAAGGGACAGGGTAAGGAGACCCAGTACTTC
D gene: .; CDR3 length: 14; J gene: TRBJ2-7; clone size: .; V gene: TRBV6-5; CDR3 protein: CASSSDAGNYEQYF; CDR3 DNA: TGTGCCAGCAGCTCGGATGCAGGGAACTACGAGCAGTACTTC
D gene: TRBD2; CDR3 length: 17; J gene: TRBJ2-3; clone size: .; V gene: TRBV5-6; CDR3 protein: CASSLLTASGSTDTQYF; CDR3 DNA: TGTGCCAGCAGCTTGTTAACGGCTAGCGGTTCCACAGATACGCAGTATTTT
D gene: .; CDR3 length: 13; J gene: TRBJ2-1; clone size: .; V gene: TRBV18; CDR3 protein: CASSPQGYNEQFF; CDR3 DNA: TGTGCCAGCTCACCACAGGGGTACAATGAGCAGTTCTTC
D gene: TRBD1; CDR3 length: 18; J gene: TRBJ2-5; clone size: .; V gene: TRBV20-1; CDR3 protein: CSASTGGGFLSIRETQYF; CDR3 DNA: TGCAGTGCGAGTACAGGGGGCGGGTTCTTATCGATCCGAGAGACCCAGTACTTC
D gene: .; CDR3 length: 15; J gene: TRBJ2-7; clone size: .; V gene: TRBV19; CDR3 protein: CASSLGTPSTYEQYF; CDR3 DNA: TGTGCCAGTAGCCTCGGGACACCGAGCACCTACGAGCAGTACTTC
D gene: TRBD2; CDR3 length: 16; J gene: TRBJ2-1; clone size: .; V gene: TRBV10-1; CDR3 protein: CASSDVSTSGHNEQFF; CDR3 DNA: TGCGCCAGCAGTGATGTATCCACTAGCGGGCACAATGAGCAGTTCTTC
D gene: .; CDR3 length: 12; J gene: TRBJ1-1; clone size: .; V gene: TRBV30; CDR3 protein: CAWSQGGTEAFF; CDR3 DNA: TGTGCCTGGAGCCAGGGAGGCACTGAAGCTTTCTTT
D gene: .; CDR3 length: 14; J gene: TRBJ1-1; clone size: .; V gene: TRBV5-4; CDR3 protein: CASSAGQRNTEAFF; CDR3 DNA: TGTGCCAGCAGCGCCGGACAGAGGAACACTGAAGCTTTCTTT
D gene: TRBD2; CDR3 length: 17; J gene: TRBJ2-5; clone size: .; V gene: TRBV25-1; CDR3 protein: CASSEGGGGLSQETQYF; CDR3 DNA: TGTGCCAGCAGTGAGGGTGGCGGGGGATTGTCCCAAGAGACCCAGTACTTC
D gene: TRBD1; CDR3 length: 12; J gene: TRBJ1-2; clone size: .; V gene: TRBV24-1; CDR3 protein: CATRDRNYGYTF; CDR3 DNA: TGTGCCACCAGGGACAGGAACTATGGCTACACCTTC
D gene: .; CDR3 length: 11; J gene: TRBJ1-4; clone size: .; V gene: TRBV12-3/TRBV12-4; CDR3 protein: CASTRGEKLFF; CDR3 DNA: TGTGCCAGCACCCGGGGGGAAAAACTGTTTTTT
D gene: TRBD1; CDR3 length: 15; J gene: TRBJ1-2; clone size: .; V gene: TRBV4-3; CDR3 protein: CASSQDQTGNYGYTF; CDR3 DNA: TGCGCCAGCAGCCAAGACCAGACAGGGAACTATGGCTACACCTTC
D gene: TRBD2; CDR3 length: 14; J gene: TRBJ2-1; clone size: .; V gene: TRBV5-4; CDR3 protein: CASSLILTGGEQFF; CDR3 DNA: TGTGCCAGCAGCTTGATATTAACGGGGGGGGAGCAGTTCTTC
D gene: .; CDR3 length: 13; J gene: TRBJ2-7; clone size: .; V gene: TRBV7-2; CDR3 protein: CASSSSPGYEQYF; CDR3 DNA: TGTGCCAGCAGCTCCTCTCCCGGCTACGAGCAGTACTTC
D gene: .; CDR3 length: 17; J gene: TRBJ1-5; clone size: many; V gene: TRBV6-4; CDR3 protein: CASTQGEGDGSNQPQHF; CDR3 DNA: TGTGCCAGCACCCAAGGAGAGGGGGATGGAAGCAATCAGCCCCAGCATTTT
D gene: .; CDR3 length: 15; J gene: TRBJ1-2; clone size: .; V gene: TRBV9; CDR3 protein: CASSPPGTQGYGYTF; CDR3 DNA: TGTGCCAGCAGCCCCCCCGGGACACAGGGCTATGGCTACACCTTC
D gene: TRBD1; CDR3 length: 15; J gene: TRBJ1-2; clone size: .; V gene: TRBV10-3; CDR3 protein: CAISESGDRGGGYTF; CDR3 DNA: TGTGCCATCAGTGAGTCGGGGGACAGGGGAGGCGGCTACACCTTC
D gene: .; CDR3 length: 16; J gene: TRBJ2-3; clone size: .; V gene: TRBV7-2; CDR3 protein: CASSLYSGSLTDTQYF; CDR3 DNA: TGTGCCAGCAGCTTATATTCAGGGTCCCTCACAGATACGCAGTATTTT
D gene: .; CDR3 length: 15; J gene: TRBJ2-3; clone size: once; V gene: TRBV6-2/TRBV6-3; CDR3 protein: CASSWGGGKTDTQYF; CDR3 DNA: TGTGCCAGCAGCTGGGGGGGCGGGAAGACAGATACGCAGTATTTT
D gene: .; CDR3 length: 15; J gene: TRBJ1-2; clone size: .; V gene: TRBV5-4; CDR3 protein: CASSLEPGRDYGYTF; CDR3 DNA: TGTGCCAGCAGCTTGGAGCCAGGGAGGGACTATGGCTACACCTTC
D gene: .; CDR3 length: 15; J gene: TRBJ1-5; clone size: .; V gene: TRBV4-1; CDR3 protein: CASSQGAVSNQPQHF; CDR3 DNA: TGCGCCAGCAGCCAAGGGGCAGTAAGCAATCAGCCCCAGCATTTT
D gene: TRBD1; CDR3 length: 15; J gene: TRBJ2-3; clone size: .; V gene: TRBV2; CDR3 protein: CAEGALAASTDTQYF; CDR3 DNA: TGTGCCGAGGGGGCACTGGCGGCTAGCACAGATACGCAGTATTTT
D gene: .; CDR3 length: 14; J gene: TRBJ2-1; clone size: .; V gene: TRBV3-1/TRBV3-2; CDR3 protein: CASSPLRVYNEQFF; CDR3 DNA: TGTGCCAGCAGCCCCCTTCGGGTGTACAATGAGCAGTTCTTC
D gene: TRBD1; CDR3 length: 15; J gene: TRBJ1-6; clone size: few; V gene: TRBV5-4; CDR3 protein: CASSLPGTGAAPLHF; CDR3 DNA: TGTGCCAGCAGCTTGCCCGGGACAGGGGCTGCACCCCTCCACTTT
D gene: .; CDR3 length: 16; J gene: TRBJ1-3; clone size: .; V gene: TRBV7-2; CDR3 protein: CASSLGSADSGNTIYF; CDR3 DNA: TGTGCCAGCAGCTTAGGATCCGCAGACTCTGGAAACACCATATATTTT
D gene: .; CDR3 length: 13; J gene: TRBJ1-1; clone size: .; V gene: TRBV5-1; CDR3 protein: CASSWALNTEAFF; CDR3 DNA: TGCGCCAGCAGCTGGGCCTTGAACACTGAAGCTTTCTTT
D gene: .; CDR3 length: 14; J gene: TRBJ2-3; clone size: .; V gene: TRBV7-2; CDR3 protein: CASSLGRGPDTQYF; CDR3 DNA: TGTGCCAGCAGCTTAGGGCGGGGTCCAGATACGCAGTATTTT
D gene: TRBD1; CDR3 length: 15; J gene: TRBJ1-5; clone size: few; V gene: TRBV6-6; CDR3 protein: CASSYRGPVREPQHF; CDR3 DNA: TGTGCCAGCAGTTACAGGGGGCCCGTTCGAGAGCCCCAGCATTTT
D gene: .; CDR3 length: 14; J gene: TRBJ1-6; clone size: .; V gene: TRBV5-6; CDR3 protein: CASSLTAYNSPLHF; CDR3 DNA: TGTGCCAGCAGCTTGACAGCCTATAATTCACCCCTCCACTTT
D gene: .; CDR3 length: 14; J gene: TRBJ1-6; clone size: once; V gene: TRBV6-5; CDR3 protein: CASRSPRDNSPLHF; CDR3 DNA: TGTGCCAGCAGGTCCCCCCGGGATAATTCACCCCTCCACTTT
D gene: .; CDR3 length: 14; J gene: TRBJ2-5; clone size: .; V gene: TRBV11-3; CDR3 protein: CASSPGSVGATQYF; CDR3 DNA: TGTGCCAGCAGCCCTGGGTCGGTGGGGGCGACCCAGTACTTC
D gene: TRBD1; CDR3 length: 16; J gene: TRBJ1-1; clone size: .; V gene: TRBV11-2; CDR3 protein: CASSLPRGQQNTEAFF; CDR3 DNA: TGTGCCAGCAGCTTACCCCGGGGACAGCAGAACACTGAAGCTTTCTTT
D gene: TRBD1; CDR3 length: 16; J gene: TRBJ1-3; clone size: .; V gene: TRBV7-2; CDR3 protein: CASSLARWDSGNTIYF; CDR3 DNA: TGTGCCAGCAGCTTAGCGCGGTGGGACAGTGGAAACACCATATATTTT
D gene: .; CDR3 length: 15; J gene: TRBJ2-7; clone size: .; V gene: TRBV7-2; CDR3 protein: CASSLTGPGTYEQYF; CDR3 DNA: TGTGCCAGCAGCTTAACCGGCCCAGGGACCTACGAGCAGTACTTC
D gene: .; CDR3 length: 19; J gene: TRBJ1-6; clone size: .; V gene: TRBV24-1; CDR3 protein: CATSEPALPLGGSNSPLHF; CDR3 DNA: TGTGCCACCAGTGAGCCTGCTTTACCGTTGGGGGGGAGTAATTCACCCCTCCACTTT
D gene: .; CDR3 length: 11; J gene: TRBJ1-1; clone size: .; V gene: TRBV20-1; CDR3 protein: CSAVGTGAAFF; CDR3 DNA: TGCAGTGCGGTCGGGACGGGAGCAGCTTTCTTT
D gene: TRBD2; CDR3 length: 14; J gene: TRBJ2-1; clone size: .; V gene: TRBV24-1; CDR3 protein: CATSTSGGLPEQFF; CDR3 DNA: TGTGCCACCAGTACCAGCGGGGGGTTACCAGAGCAGTTCTTC
D gene: TRBD2; CDR3 length: 14; J gene: TRBJ2-7; clone size: .; V gene: TRBV5-6; CDR3 protein: CASSFGLAGVEQYF; CDR3 DNA: TGTGCCAGCAGTTTCGGACTAGCGGGGGTCGAGCAGTACTTC
D gene: .; CDR3 length: 13; J gene: TRBJ1-5; clone size: .; V gene: TRBV30; CDR3 protein: CAWSVGGMQPQHF; CDR3 DNA: TGTGCCTGGAGTGTAGGAGGGATGCAGCCCCAGCATTTT
D gene: TRBD2; CDR3 length: 15; J gene: TRBJ2-2; clone size: .; V gene: TRBV20-1; CDR3 protein: CSASFQRGETGELFF; CDR3 DNA: TGCAGTGCTAGTTTCCAGCGGGGAGAAACCGGGGAGCTGTTTTTT
D gene: .; CDR3 length: 13; J gene: TRBJ2-2; clone size: .; V gene: TRBV6-2/TRBV6-3; CDR3 protein: CASSYSLRGELFF; CDR3 DNA: TGTGCCAGCAGTTACTCGCTTCGGGGGGAGCTGTTTTTT
D gene: .; CDR3 length: 13; J gene: TRBJ2-2; clone size: .; V gene: TRBV7-3; CDR3 protein: CASSSGFTGELFF; CDR3 DNA: TGTGCCAGCAGCTCGGGGTTCACCGGGGAGCTGTTTTTT
D gene: TRBD1; CDR3 length: 15; J gene: TRBJ2-2; clone size: .; V gene: TRBV19; CDR3 protein: CASSRPGQGAGELFF; CDR3 DNA: TGTGCCAGTAGTCGTCCGGGACAGGGGGCCGGGGAGCTGTTTTTT
D gene: .; CDR3 length: 13; J gene: TRBJ1-2; clone size: .; V gene: TRBV5-4; CDR3 protein: CASSLARSYGYTF; CDR3 DNA: TGTGCCAGCAGCTTGGCCAGGTCGTATGGCTACACCTTC
D gene: .; CDR3 length: 14; J gene: TRBJ2-1; clone size: .; V gene: TRBV7-9; CDR3 protein: CASSLDLRGGEQFF; CDR3 DNA: TGTGCCAGCAGCTTAGATCTTAGGGGGGGTGAGCAGTTCTTC
D gene: TRBD1; CDR3 length: 14; J gene: TRBJ1-4; clone size: .; V gene: TRBV5-4; CDR3 protein: CASSPGTGREKLFF; CDR3 DNA: TGTGCCAGCAGCCCCGGGACAGGGAGGGAAAAACTGTTTTTT
D gene: .; CDR3 length: 16; J gene: TRBJ1-5; clone size: .; V gene: TRBV23-1; CDR3 protein: CASRRRRVVGNQPQHF; CDR3 DNA: TGCGCCAGCAGAAGGAGACGGGTCGTCGGGAATCAGCCCCAGCATTTT